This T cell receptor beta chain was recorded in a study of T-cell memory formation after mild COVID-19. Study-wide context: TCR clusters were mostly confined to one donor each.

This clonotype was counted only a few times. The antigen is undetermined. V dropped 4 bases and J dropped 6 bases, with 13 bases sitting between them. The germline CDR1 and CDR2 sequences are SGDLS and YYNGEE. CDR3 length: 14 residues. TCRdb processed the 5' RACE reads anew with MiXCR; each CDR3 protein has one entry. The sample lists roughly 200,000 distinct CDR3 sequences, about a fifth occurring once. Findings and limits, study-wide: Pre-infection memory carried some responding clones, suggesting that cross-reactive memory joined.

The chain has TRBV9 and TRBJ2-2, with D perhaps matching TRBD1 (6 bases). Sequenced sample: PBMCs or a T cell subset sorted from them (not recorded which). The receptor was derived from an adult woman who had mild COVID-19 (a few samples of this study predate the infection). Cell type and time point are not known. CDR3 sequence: CASSLEGVPGELFF. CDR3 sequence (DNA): TGTGCCAGCAGCCTAGAGGGGGTGCCCGGGGAGCTGTTTTTT.